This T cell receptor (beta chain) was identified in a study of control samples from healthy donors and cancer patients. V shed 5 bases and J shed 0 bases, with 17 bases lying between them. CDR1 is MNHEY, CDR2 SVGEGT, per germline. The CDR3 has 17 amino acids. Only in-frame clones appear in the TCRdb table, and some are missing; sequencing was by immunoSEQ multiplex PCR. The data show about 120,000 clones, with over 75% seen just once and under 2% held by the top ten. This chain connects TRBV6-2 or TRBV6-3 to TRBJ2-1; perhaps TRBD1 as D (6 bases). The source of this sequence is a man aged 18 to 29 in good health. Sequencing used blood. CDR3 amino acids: CASSATGMRSSYNEQFF. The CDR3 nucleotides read TGTGCCAGCAGTGCTACAGGGATGAGAAGCTCCTACAATGAGCAGTTCTTC.